These T cell receptor beta chains were read from a single sample in a study of cytomegalovirus exposure and HLA in healthy donors. Only in-frame clones appear in the TCRdb table, and some are missing; sequencing was by immunoSEQ multiplex PCR. The sample holds some 110,000 clones, 60% to 85% seen once. Sequencing was performed on PBMCs. These receptors all come from a man aged 50-60 years in good health and CMV-seropositive. CDR3s leave out the opening cysteine and the closing phenylalanine or tryptophan.

TRBV7-9	15	TRBJ1-2	ASSQETGGRRGAGYT
TRBV7-9	10	TRBJ2-7	ASSLTGYEQY
TRBV19	15	TRBJ2-5	ASSNVFRGAIKETQY
TRBV5-6	9	TRBJ1-2	ASSLRGGYT
TRBV6-1	12	TRBJ2-3	ASLGTHNTDTQY
TRBV9	12	TRBJ1-6	ASSVQLDNSPLH
TRBV7-6	14	TRBJ2-1	ASSLWASGRPNEQF
TRBV5-1	12	TRBJ2-5	ASMPGDREETQY
TRBV2	13	TRBJ1-5	ASRGGIHGNQPQH
TRBV10-3	12	TRBJ1-1	AISGPDRGTEAF
TRBV5-6	12	TRBJ1-2	ASSFRERPTSYT
TRBV18	11	TRBJ1-3	ASSPGQGNTIY
TRBV7-9	11	TRBJ2-3	ASSLAGTSGSY
TRBV30	13	TRBJ1-5	AWSVRDREGQPQH
TRBV7-9	11	TRBJ1-1	ASTQDVNTEAF
TRBV18	14	TRBJ1-1	ASSPSLGVGNTEAF
TRBV4-3	14	TRBJ2-7	ASSQVIGQGFYEQY
TRBV5-1	11	TRBJ2-7	ASSPQGAYEQY
TRBV4-2	15	TRBJ1-4	ASRGGTGGFTNEKLF
TRBV18	11	TRBJ1-1	ASSAQRDREAF
TRBV29-1	14	TRBJ2-7	STRHGTSGGAYEQY
TRBV7-9	13	TRBJ2-5	ASSLEGQGKETQY
TRBV19	11	TRBJ2-7	ASSPLGSGFLY
TRBV2	9	TRBJ2-7	ASTYRVEQY
TRBV7-9	15	TRBJ1-6	ASSIGDRGFYNSPLH
TRBV7-9	16	TRBJ1-4	ASSLSRGLSSTNEKLF
TRBV10-3	12	TRBJ2-7	AISEGRGAYEQY
TRBV6-5	13	NA	ASSYLPLGAYEQY
TRBV5-1	12	TRBJ2-1	ASSGTSGRNEQF
TRBV7-2	13	TRBJ2-7	ASSTSGSRAYEQY
TRBV27	13	TRBJ2-7	ASSRRTGAFSEQY
TRBV9	10	TRBJ1-2	ASSASRGGYT
TRBV18	13	TRBJ1-4	ASSPRTRGNEKLF
TRBV6-5	12	TRBJ1-6	ASRQLSYNSPLH
TRBV19	12	TRBJ1-1	ASSIGQGGTEAF
TRBV14	13	TRBJ2-7	ASSPQGLPLGEQY
TRBV19	12	TRBJ2-7	ASSILDRADEQY
TRBV9	11	TRBJ1-1	ASSTGFGTEAF
TRBV30	13	TRBJ1-1	AWSVRTGDRSEAF
TRBV5-1	14	TRBJ1-6	ASSGPNTGANSPLH